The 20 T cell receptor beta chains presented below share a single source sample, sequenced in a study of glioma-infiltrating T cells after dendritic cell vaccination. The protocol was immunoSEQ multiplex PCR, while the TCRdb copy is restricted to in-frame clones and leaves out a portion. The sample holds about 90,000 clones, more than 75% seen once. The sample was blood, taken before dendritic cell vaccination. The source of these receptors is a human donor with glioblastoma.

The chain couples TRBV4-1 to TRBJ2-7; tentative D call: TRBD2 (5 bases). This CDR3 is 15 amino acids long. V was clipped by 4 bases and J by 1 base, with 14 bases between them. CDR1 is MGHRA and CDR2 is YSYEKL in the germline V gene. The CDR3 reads CASSPPDGVSYEQYF. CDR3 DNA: TGCGCCAGCAGCCCGCCGGACGGGGTATCCTACGAGCAGTACTTC.

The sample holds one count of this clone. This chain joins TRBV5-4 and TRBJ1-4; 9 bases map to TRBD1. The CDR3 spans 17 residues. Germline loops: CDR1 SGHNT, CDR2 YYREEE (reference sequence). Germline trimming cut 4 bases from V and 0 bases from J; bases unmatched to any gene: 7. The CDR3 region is CASSRKQGAATNEKLFF. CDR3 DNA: TGTGCCAGCAGCCGAAAACAGGGGGCCGCAACTAATGAAAAACTGTTTTTT.

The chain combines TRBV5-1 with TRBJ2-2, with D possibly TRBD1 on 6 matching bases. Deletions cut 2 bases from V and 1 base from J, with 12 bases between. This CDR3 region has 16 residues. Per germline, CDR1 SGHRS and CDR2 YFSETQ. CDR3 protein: CASSLPDSMNTGELFF. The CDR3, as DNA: TGCGCCAGCAGCTTACCGGACAGCATGAACACCGGGGAGCTGTTTTTT.

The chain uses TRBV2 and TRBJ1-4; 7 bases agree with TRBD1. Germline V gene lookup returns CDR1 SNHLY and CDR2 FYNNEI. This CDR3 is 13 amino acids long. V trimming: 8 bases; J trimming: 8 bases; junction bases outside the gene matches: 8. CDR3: CASFDRVVEKLFF. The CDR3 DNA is TGTGCCAGCTTTGACAGGGTAGTGGAAAAACTGTTTTTT.

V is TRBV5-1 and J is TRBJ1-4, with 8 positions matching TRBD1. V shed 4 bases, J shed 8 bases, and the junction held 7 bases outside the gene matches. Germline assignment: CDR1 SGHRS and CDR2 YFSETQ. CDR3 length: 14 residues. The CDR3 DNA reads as TGCGCCAGCAGCCGACAGGGGATGGGCGAAAAACTGTTTTTT. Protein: CASSRQGMGEKLFF.

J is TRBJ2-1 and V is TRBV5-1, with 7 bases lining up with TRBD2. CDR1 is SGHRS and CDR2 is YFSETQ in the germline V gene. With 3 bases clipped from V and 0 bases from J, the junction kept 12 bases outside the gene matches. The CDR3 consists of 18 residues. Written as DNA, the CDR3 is TGCGCCAGCAGCTCTGGGTCCCTCGGCGGGAGCTCCTACAATGAGCAGTTCTTC. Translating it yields CASSSGSLGGSSYNEQFF.

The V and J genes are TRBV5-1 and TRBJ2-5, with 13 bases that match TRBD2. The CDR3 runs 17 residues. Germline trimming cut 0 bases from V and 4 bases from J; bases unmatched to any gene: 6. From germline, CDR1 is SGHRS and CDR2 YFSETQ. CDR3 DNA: TGCGCCAGCAGCTTGGTACTAGCGGGGGGGCCTGGAGAGACCCAGTACTTC. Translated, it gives CASSLVLAGGPGETQYF.

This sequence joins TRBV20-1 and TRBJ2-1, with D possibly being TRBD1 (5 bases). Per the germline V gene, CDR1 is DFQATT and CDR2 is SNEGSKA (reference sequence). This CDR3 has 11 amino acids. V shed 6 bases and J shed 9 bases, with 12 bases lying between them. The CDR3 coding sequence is TGCAGTGCGAACAGGCCTGTTGAGCAGTTCTTC. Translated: CSANRPVEQFF.

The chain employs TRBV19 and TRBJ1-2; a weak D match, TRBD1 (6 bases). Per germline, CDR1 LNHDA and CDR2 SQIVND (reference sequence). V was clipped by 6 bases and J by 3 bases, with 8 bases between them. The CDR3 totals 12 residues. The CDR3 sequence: CASSRTDYGYTF. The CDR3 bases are TGTGCCAGTAGCCGGACAGACTATGGCTACACCTTC.

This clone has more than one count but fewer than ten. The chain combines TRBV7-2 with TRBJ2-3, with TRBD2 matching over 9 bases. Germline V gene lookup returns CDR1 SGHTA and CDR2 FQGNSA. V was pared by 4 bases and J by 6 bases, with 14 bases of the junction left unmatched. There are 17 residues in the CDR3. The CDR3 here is CASSYSGTSSRTDTQYF. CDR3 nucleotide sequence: TGTGCCAGCAGCTATTCCGGGACTAGCAGTAGGACGGATACGCAGTATTTT.

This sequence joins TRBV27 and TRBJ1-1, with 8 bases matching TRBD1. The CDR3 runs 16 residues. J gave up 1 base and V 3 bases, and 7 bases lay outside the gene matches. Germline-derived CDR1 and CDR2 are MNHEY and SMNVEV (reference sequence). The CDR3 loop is CASSFVQGATNTEAFF. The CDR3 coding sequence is TGTGCCAGCAGTTTTGTCCAGGGGGCTACGAACACTGAAGCTTTCTTT.

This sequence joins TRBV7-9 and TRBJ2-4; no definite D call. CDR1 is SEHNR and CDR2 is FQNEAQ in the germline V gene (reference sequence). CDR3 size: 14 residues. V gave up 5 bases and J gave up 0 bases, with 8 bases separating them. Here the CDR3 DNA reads TGTGCCAGCAGCCCACTGGTAGCCAAAAACATTCAGTACTTC. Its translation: CASSPLVAKNIQYF.

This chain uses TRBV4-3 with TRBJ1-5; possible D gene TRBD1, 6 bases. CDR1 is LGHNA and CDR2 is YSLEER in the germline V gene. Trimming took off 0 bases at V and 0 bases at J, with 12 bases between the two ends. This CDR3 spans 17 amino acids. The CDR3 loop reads CASSQEGTTNSNQPQHF. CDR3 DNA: TGCGCCAGCAGCCAAGAAGGGACAACGAATAGCAATCAGCCCCAGCATTTT.

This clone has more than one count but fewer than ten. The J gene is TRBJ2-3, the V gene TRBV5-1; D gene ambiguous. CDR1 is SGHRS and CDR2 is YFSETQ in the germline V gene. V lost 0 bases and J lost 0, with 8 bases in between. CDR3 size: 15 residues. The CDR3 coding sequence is TGCGCCAGCAGCTTGGGACTGGGTAGCACAGATACGCAGTATTTT. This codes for CASSLGLGSTDTQYF.

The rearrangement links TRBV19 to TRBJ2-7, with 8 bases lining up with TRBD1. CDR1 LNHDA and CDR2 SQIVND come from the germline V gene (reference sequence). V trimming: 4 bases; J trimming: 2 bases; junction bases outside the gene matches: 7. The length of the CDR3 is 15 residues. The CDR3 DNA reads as TGTGCCAGTAGTACCCGACAGGGGATCGCCTACGAGCAGTACTTC. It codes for CASSTRQGIAYEQYF.

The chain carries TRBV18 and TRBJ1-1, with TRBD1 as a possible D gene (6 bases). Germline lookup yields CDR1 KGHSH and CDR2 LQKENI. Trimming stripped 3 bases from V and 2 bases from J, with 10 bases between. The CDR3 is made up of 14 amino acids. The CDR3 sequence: CASSPEQGNTEAFF. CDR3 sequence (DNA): TGTGCCAGCTCACCGGAACAGGGAAACACTGAAGCTTTCTTT.

CDR3 residues: CASSQEGTSGNNEQFF. The CDR3 DNA reads as TGTGCCAGCAGCCAAGAGGGGACTAGCGGGAACAATGAGCAGTTCTTC. The rearrangement links TRBV4-2 to TRBJ2-1; TRBD2 aligns across 13 bases. Germline CDR1 is LGHNA and CDR2 is YNFKEQ. The CDR3 is 16 residues long. The junction had 1 base not matched to a gene; V was cut back by 0 bases and J by 5 bases.

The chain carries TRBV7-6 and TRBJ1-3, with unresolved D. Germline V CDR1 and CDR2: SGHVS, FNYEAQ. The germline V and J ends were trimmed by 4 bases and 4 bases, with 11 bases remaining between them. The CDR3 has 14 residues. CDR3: CASSSRSDGNTIYF. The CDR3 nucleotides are TGTGCCAGCAGCTCCCGGAGCGACGGAAACACCATATATTTT.

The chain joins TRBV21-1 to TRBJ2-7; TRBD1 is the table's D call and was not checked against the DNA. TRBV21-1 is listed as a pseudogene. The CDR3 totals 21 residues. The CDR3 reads CASSKEVWGDSPTPGDYEQYF. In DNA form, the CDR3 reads TGTGCCAGCAGCAAAGAGGTGTGGGGGGACAGCCCGACGCCAGGAGACTACGAGCAGTACTTC.

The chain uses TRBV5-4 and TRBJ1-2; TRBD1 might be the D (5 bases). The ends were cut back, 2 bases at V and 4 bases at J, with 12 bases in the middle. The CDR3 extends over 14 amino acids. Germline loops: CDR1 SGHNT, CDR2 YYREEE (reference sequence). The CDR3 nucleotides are TGTGCCAGCAGCTTCGAACAGACAGCCTATGGCTACACCTTC. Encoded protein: CASSFEQTAYGYTF.